The 18 T cell receptor beta chains listed next were all sequenced from one sample in a study of neoadjuvant nivolumab and ipilimumab in lung cancer. Produced via immunoSEQ multiplex PCR; TCRdb's table is partial and in-frame only. This sample carries 7,000 or so clones, less than 85% of them seen once, and the ten largest clones take about 4.5%. This sample comprised tumor tissue, obtained after neoadjuvant nivolumab, alone or with ipilimumab, at or shortly before surgery. The receptors shown here come from an adult with non-small cell lung cancer.

This chain links TRBV7-2 with TRBJ1-1, with D perhaps matching TRBD1 (5 bases). Per germline, CDR1 SGHTA and CDR2 FQGNSA. The CDR3 runs to 13 residues. Deletions cut 3 bases from V and 6 bases from J, with 11 bases between. CDR3 residues: CASSFQGTAEAFF. CDR3 nucleotides: TGTGCCAGCAGCTTCCAGGGTACGGCTGAAGCTTTCTTT.

The chain links TRBV27 to TRBJ1-2, with D tentatively TRBD1 (6 bases). Germline CDR1 reads MNHEY; CDR2 reads SMNVEV (reference sequence). There are 13 residues in the CDR3. V was shortened by 5 bases and J by 8 bases, with 15 bases between the two germline ends. The CDR3 region has the DNA TGTGCCAGCAGTGACCCCCGGGGGGGCGGCTACACCTTC. It codes for CASSDPRGGGYTF.

CDR3 in DNA: TGTGCCAGCAGCAAAGGACAGGCCCCCTCCTACGAGCAGTACTTC. It specifies CASSKGQAPSYEQYF. This chain joins TRBV5-4 and TRBJ2-7, with 7 positions matching TRBD1. This CDR3 has 15 amino acids. The J segment lost 0 bases and the V segment lost 4 bases, leaving 7 bases of the junction unmatched. Germline-derived CDR1 and CDR2 are SGHNT and YYREEE (reference sequence).

The chain combines TRBV7-2 with TRBJ2-7, with 7 bases matching TRBD2. V lost 4 bases to trimming and J lost 2 bases; unmatched junction nucleotides: 8. Germline V lookup: CDR1 SGHTA, CDR2 FQGNSA. The CDR3 extends over 15 amino acids. CDR3 region: CASSSSSGGTYEQYF. The DNA for the CDR3 is TGTGCCAGCAGCTCATCTAGCGGAGGGACCTACGAGCAGTACTTC.

This clone has just a few counts. DNA for the CDR3: TGTGCCAGCAGTTACTCTGGGGAGAGCTATGGCTACACCTTC. It specifies CASSYSGESYGYTF. The chain carries TRBV6-6 and TRBJ1-2; D is unclear. The CDR3 spans 14 residues. The germline V gene encodes CDR1 MNHNY and CDR2 SVGAGI (reference sequence). The V end lost 0 bases, the J end lost 4 bases, and 9 bases lay between the germline ends.

The rearrangement joins TRBV7-9 to TRBJ2-2; TRBD2 matches at 7 bases. V trimming: 3 bases; J trimming: 5 bases; junction bases outside the gene matches: 3. The CDR3 covers 14 residues. From germline, CDR1 is SEHNR and CDR2 FQNEAQ (reference sequence). CDR3 amino acids: CASSLGLSTGELFF. In DNA, the CDR3 is TGTGCCAGCAGCTTGGGACTATCGACCGGGGAGCTGTTTTTT.

The table lists this clone with a count of one. This chain uses TRBV2 with TRBJ2-3; D remains unclear. This CDR3 is 13 amino acids long. Germline V gene data show CDR1 as SNHLY and CDR2 as FYNNEI. Trimming took off 4 bases at V and 4 bases at J, with 9 bases between the two ends. The CDR3 DNA reads as TGTGCCAGCAGTGGGGATGACGCAGATACGCAGTATTTT. It encodes CASSGDDADTQYF. Based on the CDR3 plus reference TRBV2 and TRBJ2-3, the full variable domain is EPEVTQTPSHQVTQMGQEVILRCVPISNHLYFYWYRQILGQKVEFLVSFYNNEISEKSEIFDDQFSVERPDGSNFTLKIRSTKLEDSAMYFCASSGDDADTQYFGPGTRLTVL.

The sample holds a few counts of this clone. The J gene is TRBJ2-2, the V gene TRBV6-5, with D perhaps matching TRBD2 (6 bases). This CDR3 is 13 amino acids long. With 7 bases removed from V and 7 bases from J, the gap between germline ends came to 13 bases. In germline, CDR1 is MNHEY, CDR2 SVGAGI. The CDR3 DNA sequence: TGTGCCAGCATGGGGGGTTCGGTCGGGGAGCTGTTTTTT. Encoded protein: CASMGGSVGELFF.

This clone has a handful of counts. This rearrangement joins TRBV4-1 to TRBJ2-3; TRBD1 matches at 7 bases. V was pared by 0 bases and J by 3 bases, with 6 bases of the junction left unmatched. The germline CDR1 and CDR2 sequences are MGHRA and YSYEKL. The CDR3 contains 16 residues. DNA of the CDR3: TGCGCCAGCAGCCAAGACGGGGACAGACCTACAGATACGCAGTATTTT. Protein product: CASSQDGDRPTDTQYF.

The chain uses TRBV5-8 and TRBJ2-1, with D possibly TRBD2 on 5 matching bases. Germline-derived CDR1 and CDR2 are SGHTS and YDEGEE. The CDR3 loop spans 14 amino acids. Deletions cut 3 bases from V and 0 bases from J, with 7 bases between. The CDR3, as DNA: TGTGCCAGCAGCTCGGGGATCTCCTACAATGAGCAGTTCTTC. Translation: CASSSGISYNEQFF.

This clone was found once. The rearrangement links TRBV11-1 to TRBJ2-7; D might be TRBD2 (6 bases). This CDR3 is built from 15 residues. Germline CDR1 SGHAT, CDR2 FQDESV (reference sequence). The V end was cut by 5 bases, the J end by 0 bases, with 14 bases between. The CDR3 region is CASSPSAPSSYEQYF. In DNA, the CDR3 is TGTGCCAGCAGCCCTAGCGCGCCGTCCTCCTACGAGCAGTACTTC.

The chain combines TRBV5-1 with TRBJ1-2; D gene unclear. The germline V gene encodes CDR1 SGHRS and CDR2 YFSETQ. The CDR3 runs to 13 residues. V gave up 0 bases and J gave up 4 bases, with 7 bases separating them. CDR3 residues: CASSLVDSYGYTF. The CDR3 DNA sequence: TGCGCCAGCAGCTTGGTGGATAGCTATGGCTACACCTTC. The full variable domain, its missing parts supplied by reference TRBV5-1 and TRBJ1-2, is KAGVTQTPRYLIKTRGQQVTLSCSPISGHRSVSWYQQTPGQGLQFLFEYFSETQRNKGNFPGRFSGRQFSNSRSEMNVSTLELGDSALYLCASSLVDSYGYTFGSGTRLTVV.

J is TRBJ1-1 and V is TRBV28; no clear D gene. This CDR3 is built from 15 residues. Germline loops: CDR1 MDHEN, CDR2 SYDVKM. Between the trimmed V and J ends, which lost 6 bases and 0 bases, there was a span of 14 bases. CDR3 protein: CASSLREGLNTEAFF. The DNA of the CDR3 is TGTGCCAGCAGCCTACGGGAGGGTCTGAACACTGAAGCTTTCTTT.

This clone was picked up a small number of times. This chain links TRBV28 with TRBJ1-3, with 8 bases aligning to TRBD1. Germline V gives CDR1 MDHEN, CDR2 SYDVKM. The CDR3 covers 16 residues. J gave up 4 bases and V 5 bases, and 10 bases lay outside the gene matches. The CDR3 region has the DNA TGTGCCAGCAGTGTACTCCAGGGGGCGTCGGGAAACACCATATATTTT. It codes for CASSVLQGASGNTIYF.

The chain couples TRBV6-1 to TRBJ1-5, with TRBD1 matching over 7 bases. V was clipped by 1 base and J by 7 bases; unmatched bases: 13. The CDR3 consists of 17 residues. The germline V gene has CDR1 MNHNS and CDR2 SASEGT. CDR3 region: CASSEGRLQGSRQPQHF. CDR3 DNA: TGTGCCAGCAGTGAAGGGAGGTTACAGGGGAGCAGACAGCCCCAGCATTTT.

The chain recombines TRBV7-8 with TRBJ2-1, with a weak D call TRBD1 (5 bases). Germline V gene data show CDR1 as SGHVS and CDR2 as FQNEAQ. V was cut by 5 bases and J by 8 bases, with 19 bases left in between. This CDR3 is built from 15 residues. CDR3: CASSHQSTVLHEQFF. The CDR3 coding sequence is TGTGCCAGCAGCCACCAATCGACAGTGTTACATGAGCAGTTCTTC.

V is TRBV7-6 and J is TRBJ2-7; 12 bases align to TRBD2. The CDR3 extends over 15 amino acids. Germline V gene data show CDR1 as SGHVS and CDR2 as FNYEAQ. V lost 5 bases, J lost 4 bases, and 6 bases stayed unmatched. The CDR3 nucleotides read TGTGCCAGCAGCCTCTCTAGCGGGAGGGATTACGAGCAGTACTTC. The encoded protein is CASSLSSGRDYEQYF.

V usage is TRBV6-5 and J usage is TRBJ2-2, with D possibly being TRBD1 (6 bases). The V and J ends lost 6 bases and 3 bases respectively, with 14 bases between them. CDR3 length: 15 residues. Germline V lookup: CDR1 MNHEY, CDR2 SVGAGI. The CDR3 DNA is TGTGCCAGCAGAAGTGGGGGCGCGGACACCGGGGAGCTGTTTTTT. It yields the protein CASRSGGADTGELFF.